Each of the 23 T cell receptor beta chains below was sequenced from the same sample in a study of identifying expanded T cells in peripheral blood. Produced via immunoSEQ multiplex PCR; TCRdb's table is partial and in-frame only. In the table there are 58,000 or so clones, over 75% of which are singletons. Sequences were obtained from blood. These receptors were collected from a person between 18 and 75 years old in good health.

This clone was seen just once. V gene TRBV2 combines with J gene TRBJ2-1; no firm D call. Trimming removed 3 bases from V and 0 bases from J, with 6 bases in between. CDR3 length: 14 amino acids. Germline CDR1 and CDR2: SNHLY and FYNNEI. This chain's CDR3 is CASSDRSSYNEQFF. The CDR3 DNA reads as TGTGCCAGCAGTGACAGGAGCTCCTACAATGAGCAGTTCTTC. Based on the CDR3 plus reference TRBV2 and TRBJ2-1, the full variable domain is EPEVTQTPSHQVTQMGQEVILRCVPISNHLYFYWYRQILGQKVEFLVSFYNNEISEKSEIFDDQFSVERPDGSNFTLKIRSTKLEDSAMYFCASSDRSSYNEQFFGPGTRLTVL.

The chain joins TRBV28 to TRBJ2-7; 7 bases map to TRBD1. CDR1 is MDHEN and CDR2 is SYDVKM in the germline V gene. There are 15 residues in the CDR3. The V and J ends lost 6 bases and 2 bases, in that order; junction bases with no gene match: 10. This CDR3 is CASSQGDSRPYEQYV. The CDR3 nucleotides read TGTGCCAGCAGCCAGGGGGACAGCCGACCCTACGAGCAGTACGTC.

The chain couples TRBV5-6 to TRBJ2-3, with 8 nucleotides matching TRBD1. Germline V gene data show CDR1 as SGHDT and CDR2 as YYEEEE. V shed 4 bases and J 1 base; nucleotides not matched to a gene: 17. The CDR3 loop spans 19 amino acids. The CDR3 DNA is TGTGCCAGCAGCAAAACCGGGACAGGTGCTTATCCTGGCACAGATACGCAGTATTTT. It is translated as CASSKTGTGAYPGTDTQYF.

This clone appeared once. The chain joins TRBV5-1 to TRBJ2-2; TRBD1 matches at 8 bases. Trimming took 5 bases from V and 7 from J; bases not matched to a gene: 7. Germline loops: CDR1 SGHRS, CDR2 YFSETQ. The CDR3 totals 14 residues. The CDR3 DNA reads as TGCGCCAGCAGGAGACAGGGGCCCAACGGGGAGCTGTTTTTT. Its protein product is CASRRQGPNGELFF.

This chain joins TRBV5-4 and TRBJ2-4; no firm D call. CDR1 and CDR2 (germline): SGHNT, YYREEE (reference sequence). This CDR3 contains 12 residues. Between the trimmed V and J ends, which lost 3 bases and 3 bases, there was a span of 4 bases. The CDR3 protein is CASSYDKNIQYF. The CDR3 DNA reads TGTGCCAGCAGCTACGACAAAAACATTCAGTACTTC.

The chain carries TRBV10-2 and TRBJ2-1; TRBD2 agrees at 8 bases. The length of the CDR3 is 13 residues. CDR1 and CDR2 from the germline V gene are WSHSY and SAAADI. With V trimmed by 9 bases and J by 8 bases, 9 bases remained unmatched. CDR3 sequence (DNA): TGCGCCAGAACTAGCGGAGCCGGGGATGAGCAGTTCTTC. Translating it yields CARTSGAGDEQFF.

The chain links TRBV29-1 to TRBJ1-1; unclear D gene. Trimming took off 5 bases at V and 1 base at J, with 8 bases between the two ends. Germline V CDR1 and CDR2: SQVTM, ANQGSEA. The CDR3 has 12 residues. This CDR3 is CSVRQTNTEAFF. CDR3 nucleotides: TGCAGCGTTCGACAAACGAACACTGAAGCTTTCTTT.

The chain employs TRBV10-2 and TRBJ1-5, with 8 bases fitting TRBD1. The CDR3 sequence is 18 residues long. The trim removed 8 bases at V and 0 bases at J, leaving 15 bases unmatched. Germline lookup yields CDR1 WSHSY and CDR2 SAAADI. CDR3 in DNA: TGCGCCAGCGCCCGGGCCACAGGGGGTAGGATTAGCAATCAGCCCCAGCATTTT. This encodes CASARATGGRISNQPQHF.

V and J are TRBV11-2 and TRBJ2-1; 10 bases fit TRBD2. The germline gives CDR1 SGHAT, CDR2 FQNNGV. V gave up 3 bases and J gave up 8 bases; unmatched junction bases: 16. The CDR3 spans 18 residues. CDR3: CASSFGLSGRPRDDEQFF. The CDR3 bases are TGTGCCAGCAGCTTCGGGCTTAGCGGGAGGCCGCGGGACGATGAGCAGTTCTTC. Complete variable domain (other parts from reference TRBV11-2 and TRBJ2-1): EAGVAQSPRYKIIEKRQSVAFWCNPISGHATLYWYQQILGQGPKLLIQFQNNGVVDDSQLPKDRFSAERLKGVDSTLKIQPAKLEDSAVYLCASSFGLSGRPRDDEQFFGPGTRLTVL.

This clone has just one count. This chain joins TRBV7-2 and TRBJ2-7; a weak D match, TRBD2 (6 bases). The CDR3 loop spans 13 amino acids. Germline V gene lookup returns CDR1 SGHTA and CDR2 FQGNSA. Trimming removed 2 bases from V and 3 bases from J, with 8 bases in between. The DNA of the CDR3 is TGTGCCAGCAGCTTACGGGAGAGCTACGAGCAGTACTTC. Translation: CASSLRESYEQYF.

DNA for the CDR3: TGCGCCAGCAGCTTGGCCGGCCCCGCCCAGACCCAGTACTTC. Residues: CASSLAGPAQTQYF. V gene TRBV5-1 combines with J gene TRBJ2-5, with D hard to call. Between the trimmed V and J ends, which lost 0 bases and 6 bases, there was a span of 12 bases. The CDR3 has 14 residues. Germline V gives CDR1 SGHRS, CDR2 YFSETQ.

V gene TRBV7-8 combines with J gene TRBJ1-5, with D possibly being TRBD1 (5 bases). The CDR3 totals 15 residues. Germline lookup yields CDR1 SGHVS and CDR2 FQNEAQ. The V end lost 5 bases, the J end lost 3 bases, and 14 bases lay between the germline ends. The CDR3: CASSLSAGYNQPQHF. The CDR3 DNA sequence: TGTGCCAGCAGCCTCAGTGCAGGGTACAATCAGCCCCAGCATTTT.

The CDR3 DNA reads TGTGCCAGCAGCTTAGCGGGGGGGATCTTCCGCACAGATACGCAGTATTTT. Translating it yields CASSLAGGIFRTDTQYF. This chain joins TRBV7-2 and TRBJ2-3; TRBD2 matches 7 bases. Trimming removed 0 bases from V and 1 base from J; junction bases left unmatched: 7. This CDR3 spans 17 amino acids. The germline gives CDR1 SGHTA, CDR2 FQGNSA. Full variable domain (rest looked up from reference TRBV7-2 and TRBJ2-3): GAGVSQSPSNKVTEKGKDVELRCDPISGHTALYWYRQSLGQGLEFLIYFQGNSAPDKSGLPSDRFSAERTGGSVSTLTIQRTQQEDSAVYLCASSLAGGIFRTDTQYFGPGTRLTVL.

This clone was seen just once. The chain uses TRBV30 and TRBJ1-2; D perhaps matches TRBD1 (6 bases). The CDR3 is 15 amino acids. Trimming shortened V by 1 base and J by 8 bases, and 20 bases separated the two germline ends. Germline CDR1 and CDR2: GTSNPN and SVGIG (reference sequence). The CDR3 DNA is TGTGCCTGGAGTGAAGCGGGGACATGGGGCGACGGCTACACCTTC. Its translation is CAWSEAGTWGDGYTF. Variable domain in full (rest from reference TRBV30 and TRBJ1-2): SQTIHQWPATLVQPVGSPLSLECTVEGTSNPNLYWYRQAAGRGLQLLFYSVGIGQISSEVPQNLSASRPQDRQFILSSKKLLLSDSGFYLCAWSEAGTWGDGYTFGSGTRLTVV.

This clone was seen only once. The rearrangement uses TRBV23-1 and TRBJ2-7; tentative D call: TRBD1 (6 bases). TRBV23-1 is designated an ORF whose function remains uncertain. The CDR3 has 16 residues. The ends were cut back, 0 bases at V and 3 bases at J, with 15 bases in the middle. CDR3 in DNA: TGCGCCAGCAGTCAATCGATGAGACAGGAGGACTACGAGCAGTACTTC. It specifies CASSQSMRQEDYEQYF.

This rearrangement joins TRBV6-5 to TRBJ1-1; D not resolved. The CDR3 sequence is 12 residues long. V lost 2 bases, J lost 7 bases, and 8 bases lay in between. CDR1 and CDR2 (germline): MNHEY, SVGAGI. The CDR3 sequence is CASSYRGNEAFF. CDR3 sequence (DNA): TGTGCCAGCAGTTACCGGGGAAATGAAGCTTTCTTT.

The chain employs TRBV6-5 and TRBJ2-7; 8 nucleotides align to TRBD1. V was clipped by 6 bases and J by 5 bases; unmatched bases: 6. The CDR3 spans 13 residues. The V gene's germline CDR1 is MNHEY and CDR2 SVGAGI. This CDR3 reads CASSPDRDHEQYF. CDR3 bases: TGTGCCAGCAGCCCGGACAGGGACCACGAGCAGTACTTC.

The rearrangement links TRBV6-5 to TRBJ2-2; TRBD1 matches 7 bases. After removal of 7 bases from V and 6 bases from J, the junction contained 11 bases not matched to a gene. Germline assignment: CDR1 MNHEY and CDR2 SVGAGI. This CDR3 comprises 15 residues. The CDR3 bases are TGTGCCAGCAAGCAGGGGGTTGGCGGTGCCGGGGAGCTGTTTTTT. This encodes CASKQGVGGAGELFF.

The chain has TRBV7-8 and TRBJ2-7, with D perhaps given as TRBD1 or TRBD2 (5 bases each). This CDR3 has 13 residues. Germline CDR1 and CDR2: SGHVS and FQNEAQ. The V and J ends lost 5 bases and 0 bases respectively, with 8 bases between them. CDR3: CASSPGRSYEQYV. DNA of the CDR3: TGTGCCAGCAGCCCGGGACGCTCCTACGAGCAGTACGTC.

The chain employs TRBV5-5 and TRBJ1-6; D call uncertain. Per the germline V gene, CDR1 is SGHKS and CDR2 is YYEKEE (reference sequence). CDR3 length equals 14 residues. V shed 4 bases and J shed 4 bases, with 9 bases lying between them. The CDR3 loop is CASSRTLYNSPLHF. The CDR3, as DNA: TGTGCCAGCAGCCGCACCCTGTATAATTCACCCCTCCACTTT. The full variable domain, completed using reference TRBV5-5 and TRBJ1-6, is DAGVTQSPTHLIKTRGQQVTLRCSPISGHKSVSWYQQVLGQGPQFIFQYYEKEERGRGNFPDRFSARQFPNYSSELNVNALLLGDSALYLCASSRTLYNSPLHFGNGTRLTVT.

The gene calls are TRBV19 and TRBJ2-2; D tentatively fits TRBD1 or TRBD2 (6 bases each). Germline CDR1 reads LNHDA; CDR2 reads SQIVND (reference sequence). The V gene lost 10 bases and the J gene lost 4 bases, with 13 bases spanning the gap. The CDR3 is 13 residues long. CDR3: CATPGGPTGELFF. The CDR3, as DNA: TGTGCCACCCCTGGGGGGCCCACCGGGGAGCTGTTTTTT.

This sequence joins TRBV1 and TRBJ1-1. TRBV1 is a recognized pseudogene. This CDR3 is 20 amino acids long. CDR3 loop: CTSSQDLGPQSQLLNTEAFF. The CDR3, as DNA: TGCACCAGCAGCCAGGACCTCGGGCCACAGTCACAACTTTTGAACACTGAAGCTTTCTTT.

In this sample, this clone turned up once. The V call is TRBV2, the J call TRBJ1-5, with D possibly being TRBD1 (6 bases). Between the trimmed V and J ends, which lost 6 bases and 6 bases, there was a span of 18 bases. The CDR3 is made up of 15 amino acids. Germline V gene sequence: CDR1 SNHLY, CDR2 FYNNEI. The CDR3 DNA sequence: TGTGCCAGCAGGCTCCAGGGGAGTCAGGGTCAGCCCCAGCATTTT. It is translated as CASRLQGSQGQPQHF.